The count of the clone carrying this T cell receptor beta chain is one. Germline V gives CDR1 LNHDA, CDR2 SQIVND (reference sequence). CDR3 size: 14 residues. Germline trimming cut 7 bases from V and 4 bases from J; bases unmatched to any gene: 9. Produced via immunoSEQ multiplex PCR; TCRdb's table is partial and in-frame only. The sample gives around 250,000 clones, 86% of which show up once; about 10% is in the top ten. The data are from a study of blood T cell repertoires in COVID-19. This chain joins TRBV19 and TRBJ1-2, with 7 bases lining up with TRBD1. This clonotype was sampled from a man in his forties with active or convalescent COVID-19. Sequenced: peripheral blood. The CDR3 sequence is CASTPLGGTYGYTF. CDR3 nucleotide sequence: TGTGCCAGTACCCCGTTAGGGGGCACCTATGGCTACACCTTC.